This entry is about one T cell receptor beta chain. The antigen is unknown. UMI-labeled TRB cDNA libraries were prepared by 5' RACE. TCRdb derives one entry per CDR3 protein from the 5' RACE reads, leaving out DNA. This table lists 60,000 to 65,000 distinct CDR3 sequences. CDR1 and CDR2 (germline): SQVTM, ANQGSEA. This CDR3 has 16 residues. Naive CD8+ T lymphocytes were specified as CD45RO-CCR7+CD27+CD95-. This sample stems from a study of CXCR3-negative and CXCR3-positive naive CD8 T cells. Findings of the study overall: Greater hydrophobicity was found in TRB CDR3s of CXCR3-positive naive cells than of CXCR3-negative naive cells. The TRBV-TRBJ usage of naive CXCR3-negative and CXCR3-positive cells was similar, but that of memory cells differed.

The genes are TRBV29-1 and TRBJ2-7; the D gene TCRdb calls, TRBD1, cannot be checked with no DNA. The receptor was isolated from a human donor in good health. Some clones in this sample may be carry-over from other donors' samples. The sequencing sample was made of naive CXCR3+ CD8+ T cells from blood. Subset: CD45RO-CCR7+CD27+CD95- naive CD8+ T cells expressing CXCR3 (TNR3+). CDR3 sequence: CSVQDRRTRNSYEQYF.